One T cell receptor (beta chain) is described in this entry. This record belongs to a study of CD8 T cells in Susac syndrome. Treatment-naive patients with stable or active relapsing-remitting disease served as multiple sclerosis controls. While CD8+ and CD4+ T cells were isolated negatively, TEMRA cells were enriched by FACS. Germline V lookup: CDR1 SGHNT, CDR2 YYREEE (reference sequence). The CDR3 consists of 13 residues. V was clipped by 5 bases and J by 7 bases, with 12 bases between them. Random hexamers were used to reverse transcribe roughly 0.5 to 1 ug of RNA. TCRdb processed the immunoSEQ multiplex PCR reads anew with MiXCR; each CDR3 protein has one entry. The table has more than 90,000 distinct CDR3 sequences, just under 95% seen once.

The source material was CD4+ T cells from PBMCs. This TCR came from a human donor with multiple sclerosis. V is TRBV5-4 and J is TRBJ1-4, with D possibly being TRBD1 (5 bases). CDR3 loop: CASSSGTAEKLFF. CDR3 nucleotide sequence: TGTGCCAGCAGTTCGGGGACGGCTGAAAAACTGTTTTTT.